This T cell receptor beta chain was captured in a study of identical twins. Study-level points and caveats: Out-of-frame alpha sequences common to twins were enriched for low generation probability. The study drew conclusions from cross-sectional statistical analysis, not from following the same donors.

Note on this clonotype: Its antigen is currently unknown. It may be a read error: a sequence one base away is much more abundant.

One entry per CDR3 protein results from TCRdb running MiXCR on the 5' RACE reads. The repertoire holds 1.5 million to 2 million distinct CDR3 sequences, with under 35% as singletons. Germline assignment: CDR1 SQVTM and CDR2 ANQGSEA. There are 13 residues in the CDR3. The sequence was collected from a newborn girl in good health. The material sequenced was cord blood. The chain has TRBV29-1 and TRBJ1-2, with D unresolved. The CDR3 region has the DNA TGCAGCGTTGAAGATCTTGGCCTCTATGGCTGCACCTTC. Translation gives CSVEDLGLYGCTF.